This passage covers 10 T cell receptor beta chains from one sample sequenced in a study of blood T cell repertoires in COVID-19. Method: immunoSEQ multiplex PCR; TCRdb's copy keeps in-frame clones and lacks some. The data hold almost 50,000 clones, with over 80% observed a single time. Sequencing was carried out using peripheral blood. These receptors were collected from a man in his fifties with acute or convalescent COVID-19.

In its sample, this clone was seen a few times. The rearrangement joins TRBV5-4 to TRBJ1-2, with TRBD1 matching over 7 bases. The CDR3 totals 15 residues. Germline V gene lookup returns CDR1 SGHNT and CDR2 YYREEE (reference sequence). V lost 3 bases and J lost 4; bases outside the gene matches: 9. In nucleotides, the CDR3 is TGTGCCAGCAGCTCGGACAGGATTAAGATCTATGGCTACACCTTC. Translating it yields CASSSDRIKIYGYTF.

In this sample, this clone turned up once. The gene calls are TRBV29-1 and TRBJ2-7; 9 positions match TRBD1. Germline V gene data show CDR1 as SQVTM and CDR2 as ANQGSEA. Trimming at V came to 6 bases and at J to 6 bases, leaving 9 bases not matched to a gene. The CDR3 runs 13 residues. CDR3 in amino acids: CSVLTGGISEQYF. CDR3 sequence (DNA): TGCAGCGTACTGACAGGGGGTATTTCCGAGCAGTACTTC.

V and J are TRBV5-6 and TRBJ1-3, with 7 positions matching TRBD1. V shed 6 bases, J shed 0 bases, and the junction held 9 bases outside the gene matches. This CDR3 is built from 16 residues. Germline CDR1 and CDR2: SGHDT and YYEEEE. The CDR3 is CASTKTGSISGNTIYF. CDR3 bases: TGTGCCAGCACTAAGACAGGGTCCATCTCTGGAAACACCATATATTTT.

DNA for the CDR3: TGTGCCAGTAAATTCGGGGGGGGCTATAATTCACCCCTCCACTTT. This encodes CASKFGGGYNSPLHF. The genes are TRBV25-1 and TRBJ1-6, with D possibly matching TRBD1 (5 bases). V shed 9 bases and J shed 3 bases, with 15 bases lying between them. The CDR3 consists of 15 residues. Germline CDR1 reads MGHDK; CDR2 reads SYGVNS.

The chain recombines TRBV30 with TRBJ1-1; the D is unclear. This CDR3 has 10 amino acids. Germline V lookup: CDR1 GTSNPN, CDR2 SVGIG (reference sequence). The CDR3, as DNA: TGTTTGGCAGGCAACACTGAAGCTTTCTTT. This codes for CLAGNTEAFF.

CDR3 sequence: CAWTTGSYGYTF. CDR3 coding DNA: TGTGCCTGGACAACAGGGTCCTATGGCTACACCTTC. V and J are TRBV30 and TRBJ1-2; D might be TRBD1 (6 bases). The CDR3 is made up of 12 amino acids. Germline V CDR1 and CDR2: GTSNPN, SVGIG (reference sequence). Between the trimmed V and J ends, which lost 4 bases and 4 bases, there was a span of 10 bases.

The chain combines TRBV6-5 with TRBJ1-3; D uncertain. V lost 8 bases and J 9 bases, leaving 14 bases between the germline ends. The CDR3 covers 12 residues. Germline V gene sequence: CDR1 MNHEY, CDR2 SVGAGI. In DNA form, the CDR3 reads TGTGCCAGCGGGCCTTTCCCCAGCACCATATATTTT. This encodes CASGPFPSTIYF.

The chain couples TRBV4-1 to TRBJ2-2, with D perhaps matching TRBD2 (5 bases). Trimming pared 3 bases from V and 6 bases from J, leaving 11 bases between. The CDR3 loop spans 14 amino acids. Germline loops: CDR1 MGHRA, CDR2 YSYEKL. CDR3 loop: CASSQNWGAGELFF. CDR3 nucleotides: TGCGCCAGCAGCCAGAATTGGGGAGCCGGGGAGCTGTTTTTT.

The chain links TRBV18 to TRBJ2-7; 7 nucleotides line up with TRBD1. Germline V CDR1 and CDR2: KGHSH, LQKENI. Losses at the gene ends were 3 bases for V and 2 bases for J; bases not matched to a gene: 7. The CDR3 sequence is 15 residues long. CDR3 sequence reads: CASSPGQSRTYEQYF. The CDR3 nucleotides read TGTGCCAGCTCACCGGGACAGAGCCGAACCTACGAGCAGTACTTC.

The J gene is TRBJ2-2, the V gene TRBV14; no clear D gene. This CDR3 spans 14 amino acids. Trimming left V 4 bases short and J 1 base short, with 7 bases between. Germline assignment: CDR1 SGHDN and CDR2 FVKESK. In nucleotides, the CDR3 is TGTGCCAGCAGCCTCGACATGAACACCGGGGAGCTGTTTTTT. Protein product: CASSLDMNTGELFF.